The entry below describes one T cell receptor beta chain. This sample stems from a study of blood T cell repertoires in COVID-19. Assay used: immunoSEQ multiplex PCR; TCRdb lists only in-frame clones, some missing. The sample has more than 95,000 clones, about 85% seen once. This CDR3 has 16 residues. CDR1 is KGHDR, CDR2 SFDVKD, per germline. The V end was cut by 3 bases, the J end by 4 bases, with 15 bases between. Material: peripheral blood. The sequence was obtained from an elderly woman with COVID-19, enrolled during active disease. The rearrangement uses TRBV24-1 and TRBJ2-1; D call uncertain. CDR3 region: CATSDALAETYNEQFF. The CDR3 nucleotides are TGTGCCACCAGTGATGCCTTAGCAGAAACTTACAATGAGCAGTTCTTC.